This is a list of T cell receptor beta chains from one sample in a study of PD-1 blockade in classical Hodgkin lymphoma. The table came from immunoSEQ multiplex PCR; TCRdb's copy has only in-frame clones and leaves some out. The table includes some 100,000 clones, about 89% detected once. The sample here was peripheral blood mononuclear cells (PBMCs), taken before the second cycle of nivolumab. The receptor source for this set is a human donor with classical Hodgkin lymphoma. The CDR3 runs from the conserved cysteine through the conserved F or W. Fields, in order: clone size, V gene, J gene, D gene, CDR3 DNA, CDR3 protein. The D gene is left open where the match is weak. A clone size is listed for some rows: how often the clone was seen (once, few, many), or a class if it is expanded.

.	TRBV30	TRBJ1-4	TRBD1	TGTGCCTGGAGTCCCCCTATTACCGGGACAGGGGGGGATGAAAAACTGTTTTTT	CAWSPPITGTGGDEKLFF
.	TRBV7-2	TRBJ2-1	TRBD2	TGTGCCAGCAGCCCAGTTAGCGGGAACTACAATGAGCAGTTCTTC	CASSPVSGNYNEQFF
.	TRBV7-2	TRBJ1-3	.	TGTGCCAGCAGCTTAGTGGCGGTAGGGGTGACTGGAAACACCATATATTTT	CASSLVAVGVTGNTIYF
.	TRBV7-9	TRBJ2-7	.	TGTGCCAGCAGTCAGGACGGAACCCAGAACCTTCTAGCCGAGCAGTACTTC	CASSQDGTQNLLAEQYF
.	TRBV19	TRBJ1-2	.	TGTGCCAGTAGTTTGGGGATTGATGGCTACACCTTC	CASSLGIDGYTF
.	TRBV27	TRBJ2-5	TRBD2	TGTGCTCGTATGGGGGGGTCCTGCACGGGAGAGACCCAGTACTTC	CARMGGSCTGETQYF
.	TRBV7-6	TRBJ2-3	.	TGTGCCAGCAGCTTAGAGTTTAGCACAGATACGCAGTATTTT	CASSLEFSTDTQYF
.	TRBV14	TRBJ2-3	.	TGTGCCAGCAGCTACGGGTATATCACAGATACGCAGTATTTT	CASSYGYITDTQYF
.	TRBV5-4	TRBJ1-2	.	TGTGCCAGCACCCTGATCGCCTCTAACTATGGCTACACCTTC	CASTLIASNYGYTF
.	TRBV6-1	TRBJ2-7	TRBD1	TGTGCCAGCAGTGAAGAGTCGCGGAACAGGGGGGTTCTCTACGAGCAGTACTTC	CASSEESRNRGVLYEQYF
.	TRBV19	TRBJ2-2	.	TGTGCCAGTAGTATAGATTCGCTCGGCAGGGTTTACAGAACCGGGGAGCTGTTTTTT	CASSIDSLGRVYRTGELFF
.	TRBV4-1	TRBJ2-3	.	TGCGCCAGCAGCCAAGATACCTCGGACGGGGGGCATCCTAGCACAGATACGCAGTATTTT	CASSQDTSDGGHPSTDTQYF
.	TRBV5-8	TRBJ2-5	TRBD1	TGTGCCAGCAGCTTGGGGACAGGGGGAGGAGAGACCCAGTACTTC	CASSLGTGGGETQYF
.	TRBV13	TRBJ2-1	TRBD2	TGTGCCAGCAGCTTATATACTAGCGGGGGGGCTTTTGTTGTCCATGAGCAGTTCTTC	CASSLYTSGGAFVVHEQFF
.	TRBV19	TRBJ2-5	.	TGTGCCAGTAGTGACAACTCAAAAGAGACCCAGTACTTC	CASSDNSKETQYF
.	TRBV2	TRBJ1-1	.	TGTGCCAGCAGTGAATATCGGGGGACTGAAGCTTTCTTT	CASSEYRGTEAFF
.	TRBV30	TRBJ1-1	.	TGTGCCTGGAGTGTTGACAGAAACATGAACACTGAAGCTTTCTTT	CAWSVDRNMNTEAFF
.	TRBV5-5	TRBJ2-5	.	TGTGCCAGCAGCTTGGACAGGAGCCCCCAAGAGACCCAGTACTTC	CASSLDRSPQETQYF
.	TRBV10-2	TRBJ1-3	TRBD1	TGCGCCACCACACAGGGGACTGGAAACACCATATATTTT	CATTQGTGNTIYF
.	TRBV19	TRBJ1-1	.	TGTGCCAGTAGTCCAATAGCGGGCACTGAAGCTTTCTTT	CASSPIAGTEAFF
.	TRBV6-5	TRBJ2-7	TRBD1	TGTGCCAGCAGTTCAACTCCGGGACAGGCAACCTACGAGCAGTACTTC	CASSSTPGQATYEQYF
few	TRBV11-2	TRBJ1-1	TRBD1	TGTGCCAGCAGCTCGGATACAGGGGGCCAGAACACTGAAGCTTTCTTT	CASSSDTGGQNTEAFF
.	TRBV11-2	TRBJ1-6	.	TGTGCCAGCAGCTTAGTAGGGGCTTACCTCTATTCACCCCTCCACTTT	CASSLVGAYLYSPLHF
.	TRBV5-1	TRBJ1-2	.	TGCGCCAGCAGCTTGGACAGGTCTAGACCGACAGGAAGCTATGGCTACACCTTC	CASSLDRSRPTGSYGYTF
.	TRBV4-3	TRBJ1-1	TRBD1	TGCGCCAGCAGCCTACTCGTTGGGGACAGGCTGAACACTGAAGCTTTCTTT	CASSLLVGDRLNTEAFF
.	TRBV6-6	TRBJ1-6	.	TGTGCCAGCCGAAGAGGCCGCAATTCACCCCTCCACTTT	CASRRGRNSPLHF
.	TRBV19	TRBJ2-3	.	TGTGCCAGTAGTATGGCAGCCCTCAGTGTGGATACGCAGTATTTT	CASSMAALSVDTQYF
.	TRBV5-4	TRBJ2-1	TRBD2	TGTGCCAGCAGCTCACCGGGACTAGAGACCCACAATGAGCAGTTCTTC	CASSSPGLETHNEQFF
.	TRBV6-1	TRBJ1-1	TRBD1	TGTGCCAGCGGGGGAACAGGGGCCCACACTGAAGCTTTCTTT	CASGGTGAHTEAFF
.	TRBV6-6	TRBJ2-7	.	TGTGCCAGCAGTTACTCTGCGGGGGCCAACTACGAGCAGTACTTC	CASSYSAGANYEQYF
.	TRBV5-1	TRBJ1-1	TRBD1	TGCGCCAGCAGCCCCTCCGGGACAGGGGAGGAAAGCACTGAAGCTTTCTTT	CASSPSGTGEESTEAFF
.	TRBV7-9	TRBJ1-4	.	TGTGCCAGCAGCTCCGAGGACCTAGGGGATGAAAAACTGTTTTTT	CASSSEDLGDEKLFF
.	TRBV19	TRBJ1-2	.	TGTGCCAGTAGTCCACCCGGCATCGCTACATATGGCTACACCTTC	CASSPPGIATYGYTF
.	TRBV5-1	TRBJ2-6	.	TGCGCCAGCAGCTTGTGGGACGGCTCTGGGGCCAACGTCCTGACTTTC	CASSLWDGSGANVLTF
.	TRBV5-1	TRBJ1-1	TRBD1	TGCGCCAGCAGGAGGACCGGGACAGGCAGTGAAGCTTTCTTT	CASRRTGTGSEAFF
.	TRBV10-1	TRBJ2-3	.	TGCGCCAGCAGTGAATTGAGGGAGTTTACAGATACGCAGTATTTT	CASSELREFTDTQYF
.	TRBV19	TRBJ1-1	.	TGTGCCACCGGCCAAGGGGGTGGCACTGAAGCTTTCTTT	CATGQGGGTEAFF
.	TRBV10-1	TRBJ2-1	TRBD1	TGCGCCAGCAGTGTCCGACAGGGATCGGATGAGCAGTTCTTC	CASSVRQGSDEQFF
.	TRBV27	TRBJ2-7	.	TGTGCCAGCAGTTTATACGGGGCGAACTACGAGCAGTACTTC	CASSLYGANYEQYF
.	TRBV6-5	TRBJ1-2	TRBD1	TGTGCCAGCAGGAGAACAGGGGATAGACGTGGCTACACCTTC	CASRRTGDRRGYTF
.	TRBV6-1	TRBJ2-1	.	TGTGCCAGCGGAGAGGGGGGAATTGGGGGCAATGAGCAGTTCTTC	CASGEGGIGGNEQFF
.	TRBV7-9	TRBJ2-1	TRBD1	TGTGCCAGCAGCTCCGGGACAGGCTTCAATGAGCAGTTCTTC	CASSSGTGFNEQFF
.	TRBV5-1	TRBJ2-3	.	TGCGCCAGCAGCTTGGTCGGAGGGTCGGCAGATACGCAGTATTTT	CASSLVGGSADTQYF
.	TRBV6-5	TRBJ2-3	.	TGTGCCAGCAGTTACTCGAGGTTACTAACCACAGATACGCAGTATTTT	CASSYSRLLTTDTQYF
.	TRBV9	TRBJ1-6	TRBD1	TGTGCCAGCAACTCAGGGGGCAATTCACCCCTCCACTTT	CASNSGGNSPLHF
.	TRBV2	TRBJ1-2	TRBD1	TGTGCCAGCAACAGGGACAGGGATGGAGGCTACACCTTC	CASNRDRDGGYTF
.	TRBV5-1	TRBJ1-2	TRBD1	TGCGCCAGCAGCTTGGCCCCCTGGACAGGGGACCATGGCTACACCTTC	CASSLAPWTGDHGYTF
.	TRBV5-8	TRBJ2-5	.	TGTGCCAGCAGCTTAGGGCAGACCCAAGAGACCCAGTACTTC	CASSLGQTQETQYF
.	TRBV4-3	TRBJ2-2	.	TGCGCCAGCAGCCAAGATCTCGAGGGGCCCACCGGGGAGCTGTTTTTT	CASSQDLEGPTGELFF
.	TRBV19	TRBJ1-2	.	TGTGCCAGTAGTATAGATGGGGGGTCCCATGGCTACACCTTC	CASSIDGGSHGYTF
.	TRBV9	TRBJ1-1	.	TGTGCCAGCAGCGTAGTCGAGGGCACTGAAGCTTTCTTT	CASSVVEGTEAFF
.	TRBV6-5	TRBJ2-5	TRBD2	TGTGCCAGCAGGATCCGGGGGGACTCGGGGACCCAGTACTTC	CASRIRGDSGTQYF
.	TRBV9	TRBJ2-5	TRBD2	TGTGCCAGCAGCCTTCAGACTAGCGGGGGGGGCCACCAAGAGACCCAGTACTTC	CASSLQTSGGGHQETQYF
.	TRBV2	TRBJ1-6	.	TGTGCCAGCCGGAGCTCCTATAATTCACCCCTCCACTTT	CASRSSYNSPLHF
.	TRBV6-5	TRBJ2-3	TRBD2	TGTGCCAGCGGACCTGGGGGGGTCACGCAGTATTTT	CASGPGGVTQYF
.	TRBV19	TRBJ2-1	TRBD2	TGTGCCAGTAGTCCTTTAGGGACTAGGGGGGCCAATGAGCAGTTCTTC	CASSPLGTRGANEQFF
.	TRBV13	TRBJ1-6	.	TGTGCCAGCAGACCTACAGGGAGCTCCTATAATTCACCCCTCCACTTT	CASRPTGSSYNSPLHF